One TCR beta chain is described in this entry. This specimen comes from a study of blood T cell repertoires in COVID-19. The data were produced by immunoSEQ multiplex PCR, yet TCRdb's version contains in-frame clones alone and is incomplete. The data show about 95,000 clones, with under 90% seen just once and roughly 3.5% held by the top ten. The material sequenced was peripheral blood. The clonotype comes from a woman in her 70s with acute or convalescent COVID-19.

As DNA, the CDR3 is TGTGCCAGCAGCCGCTCGGGGGGCTATGGCTACACCTTC. It codes for CASSRSGGYGYTF. The chain is built from TRBV5-5 and TRBJ1-2; possible D gene TRBD1, 5 bases. Germline lookup yields CDR1 SGHKS and CDR2 YYEKEE (reference sequence). The CDR3 is 13 amino acids. Trimming left V 4 bases short and J 4 bases short, with 11 bases between.